Listed below are T cell receptor beta chains from one sample, sequenced in a study of vaccination and CD4 T cells after COVID-19. TCRdb independently ran MiXCR on the PCR reads; one entry per CDR3 protein. The data hold 23,000 or so distinct CDR3 sequences, with more than 25% observed a single time. Antigen specificity for these receptors is unknown. The specimen was CD4+ T cells from blood, cultured in vitro, collected about 7 months after SARS-CoV-2 vaccination. These receptor sequences come from a human donor who had recovered from COVID-19. The CDR3 runs from the conserved cysteine through the conserved F or W. Fields, in order: J gene, D gene, V gene, CDR3 length, clone size, CDR3 DNA, CDR3 protein. A D gene is named only where the DNA matches it firmly. Clone size appears in some rows only: once, few, many, or a class for an expanded clone.

J: TRBJ1-2
D: TRBD1
V: TRBV7-2
length: 14
size: medium-sized
DNA: TGTGCCAGCAGCTCGGGACAGGGTGACTATGGCTACACCTTC
CDR3: CASSSGQGDYGYTF

J: TRBJ2-1
D: .
V: TRBV4-2
length: 16
size: .
DNA: TGTGCCAGCAGCCAATCCGGGGTGGCGCTTTACAATGAGCAGTTCTTC
CDR3: CASSQSGVALYNEQFF

J: TRBJ1-2
D: TRBD1
V: TRBV6-4
length: 13
size: .
DNA: TGTGCCATCACCGCCGGGACAGGGGGTGGCTACACCTTC
CDR3: CAITAGTGGGYTF

J: TRBJ2-1
D: TRBD2
V: TRBV7-2
length: 15
size: few
DNA: TGTGCCAGCAGCTTAAGTAGCGGGAGTTACAATGAGCAGTTCTTC
CDR3: CASSLSSGSYNEQFF

J: TRBJ2-5
D: .
V: TRBV18
length: 11
size: .
DNA: TGTGCCAGCTCCCCTTCAGAGACCCAGTACTTC
CDR3: CASSPSETQYF

J: TRBJ2-7
D: .
V: TRBV19
length: 15
size: .
DNA: TGTGCCAGTAGTGTCCGGGCCTTTGGCTCCTACGAGCAGTACTTC
CDR3: CASSVRAFGSYEQYF

J: TRBJ1-2
D: .
V: TRBV10-3
length: 15
size: few
DNA: TGTGCCATCAGAGAGGGACCGGGAGAGTACTATGGCTACACCTTC
CDR3: CAIREGPGEYYGYTF

J: TRBJ2-5
D: .
V: TRBV20-1
length: 13
size: medium-sized
DNA: TGCAGTGCTAACTCTGATATTCAAGAGACCCAGTACTTC
CDR3: CSANSDIQETQYF

J: TRBJ1-5
D: TRBD1
V: TRBV27
length: 15
size: medium-sized
DNA: TGTGCCAGCAGTTTTACGGGACAGGCGTGGCAGCCCCAGCATTTT
CDR3: CASSFTGQAWQPQHF

J: TRBJ2-5
D: .
V: TRBV5-1
length: 14
size: .
DNA: TGCGCCAGCAGCTTGTTCGTTGAGCAGGAGACCCAGTACTTC
CDR3: CASSLFVEQETQYF

J: TRBJ2-7
D: TRBD1
V: TRBV20-1
length: 17
size: .
DNA: TGCAGTGCAACCGGGACAGGGCTTCCGCTCCTTCTCTACGAGCAGTACTTC
CDR3: CSATGTGLPLLLYEQYF

J: TRBJ2-3
D: TRBD1
V: TRBV28
length: 15
size: few
DNA: TGTGCCAGCAGTCGACAGGGGGTCCCCACAGATACGCAGTATTTT
CDR3: CASSRQGVPTDTQYF

J: TRBJ2-5
D: .
V: TRBV19
length: 16
size: few
DNA: TGTGCCAGTAGTAGCCAACAGGGAAGGGCCCGAGAGACCCAGTACTTC
CDR3: CASSSQQGRARETQYF

J: TRBJ2-1
D: TRBD2
V: TRBV5-8
length: 14
size: .
DNA: TGTGCCAGCAGAAATGTAGCGGGAGGTAATGAGCAGTTCTTC
CDR3: CASRNVAGGNEQFF

J: TRBJ2-5
D: .
V: TRBV27
length: 12
size: few
DNA: TGTGCCAGCAAAGACATTCAAGAGACCCAGTACTTC
CDR3: CASKDIQETQYF

J: TRBJ1-6
D: TRBD1
V: TRBV20-1
length: 13
size: .
DNA: TGCAGTGCTCCGACAGGGACGGATTCACCCCTCCACTTT
CDR3: CSAPTGTDSPLHF